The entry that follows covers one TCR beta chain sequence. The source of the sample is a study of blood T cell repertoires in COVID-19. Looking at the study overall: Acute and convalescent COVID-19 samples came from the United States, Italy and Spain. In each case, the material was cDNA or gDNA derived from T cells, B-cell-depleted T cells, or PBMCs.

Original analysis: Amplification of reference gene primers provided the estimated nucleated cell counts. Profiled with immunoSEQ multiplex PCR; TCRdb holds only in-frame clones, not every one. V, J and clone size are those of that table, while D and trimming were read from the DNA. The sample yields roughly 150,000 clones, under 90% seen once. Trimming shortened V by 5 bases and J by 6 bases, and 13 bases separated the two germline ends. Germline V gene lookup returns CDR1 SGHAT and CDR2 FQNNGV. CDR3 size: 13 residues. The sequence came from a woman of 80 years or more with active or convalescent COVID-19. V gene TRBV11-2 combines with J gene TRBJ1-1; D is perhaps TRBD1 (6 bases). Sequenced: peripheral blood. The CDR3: CASSITDRSEAFF. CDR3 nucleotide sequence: TGTGCCAGCAGCATTACGGACAGATCTGAAGCTTTCTTT.